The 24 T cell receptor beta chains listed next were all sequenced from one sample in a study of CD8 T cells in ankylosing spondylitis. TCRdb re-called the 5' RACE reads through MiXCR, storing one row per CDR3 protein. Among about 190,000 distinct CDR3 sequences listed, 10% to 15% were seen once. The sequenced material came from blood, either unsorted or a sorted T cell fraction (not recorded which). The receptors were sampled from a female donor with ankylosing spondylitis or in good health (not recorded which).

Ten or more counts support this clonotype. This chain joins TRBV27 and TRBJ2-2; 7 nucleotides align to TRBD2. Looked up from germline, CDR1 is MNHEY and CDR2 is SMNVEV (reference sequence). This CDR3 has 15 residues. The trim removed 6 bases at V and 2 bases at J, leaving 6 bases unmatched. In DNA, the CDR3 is TGTGCCAGCAGACGAGGCGGGAGTAACACCGGGGAGCTGTTTTTT. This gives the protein CASRRGGSNTGELFF.

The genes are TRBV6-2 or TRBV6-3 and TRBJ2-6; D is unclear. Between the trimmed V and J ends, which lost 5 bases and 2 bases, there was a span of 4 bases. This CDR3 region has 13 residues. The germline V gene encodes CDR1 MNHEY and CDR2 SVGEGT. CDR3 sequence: CASSRPGANVLTF. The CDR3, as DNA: TGTGCCAGCAGTCGGCCTGGGGCCAACGTCCTGACTTTC.

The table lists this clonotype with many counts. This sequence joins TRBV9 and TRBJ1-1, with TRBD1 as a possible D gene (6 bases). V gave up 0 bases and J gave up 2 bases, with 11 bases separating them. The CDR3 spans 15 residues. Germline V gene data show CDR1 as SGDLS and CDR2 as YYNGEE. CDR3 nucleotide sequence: TGTGCCAGCAGCGTAGTGGCAGGGGCCAACACTGAAGCTTTCTTT. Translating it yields CASSVVAGANTEAFF.

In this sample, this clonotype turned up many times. This CDR3 is CASSRLAGATDTQYF. The CDR3 nucleotides are TGTGCCAGCAGTCGACTAGCGGGAGCAACAGATACGCAGTATTTT. The chain couples TRBV12-3 or TRBV12-4 to TRBJ2-3; 12 bases align to TRBD2. The CDR3 totals 15 residues. The junction had 3 bases not matched to a gene; V was cut back by 5 bases and J by 3 bases.

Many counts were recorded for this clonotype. The CDR3 sequence is CSVEETRTSYEQYF. CDR3 nucleotide sequence: TGCAGCGTTGAAGAGACCAGGACCTCCTACGAGCAGTACTTC. The chain couples TRBV29-1 to TRBJ2-7, with D unresolved. The CDR3 has 14 residues. The germline V gene encodes CDR1 SQVTM and CDR2 ANQGSEA. The germline V and J ends were trimmed by 0 bases and 0 bases, with 9 bases remaining between them.

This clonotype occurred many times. CDR3 nucleotide sequence: TGTGCCAGCTGTGCGGAGGAATACAATGAGCAGTTCTTC. It translates to CASCAEEYNEQFF. The chain combines TRBV6-6 with TRBJ2-1; D possibly corresponds to TRBD2 (5 bases). V was pared by 8 bases and J by 4 bases, with 12 bases between. The CDR3 contains 13 residues. Looked up from germline, CDR1 is MNHNY and CDR2 is SVGAGI (reference sequence).

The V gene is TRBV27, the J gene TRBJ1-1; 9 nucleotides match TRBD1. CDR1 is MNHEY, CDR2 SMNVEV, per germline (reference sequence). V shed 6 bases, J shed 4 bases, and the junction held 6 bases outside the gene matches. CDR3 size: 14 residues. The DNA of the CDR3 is TGTGCCAGCAGGAACACAGGGGGCTCCACTGAAGCTTTCTTT. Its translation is CASRNTGGSTEAFF.

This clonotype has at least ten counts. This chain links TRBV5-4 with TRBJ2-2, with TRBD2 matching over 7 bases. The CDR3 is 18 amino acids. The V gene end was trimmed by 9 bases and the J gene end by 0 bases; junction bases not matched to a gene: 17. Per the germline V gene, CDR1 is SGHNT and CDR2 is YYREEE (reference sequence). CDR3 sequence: CATLQRGRDVTNTGELFF. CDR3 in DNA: TGTGCCACTTTACAGCGGGGCAGGGACGTTACGAACACCGGGGAGCTGTTTTTT.

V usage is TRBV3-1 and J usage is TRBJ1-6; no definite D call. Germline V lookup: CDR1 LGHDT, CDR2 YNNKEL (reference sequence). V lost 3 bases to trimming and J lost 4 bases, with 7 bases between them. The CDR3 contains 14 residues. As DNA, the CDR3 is TGTGCCAGCAGCCAGACGGCTTATAATTCACCCCTCCACTTT. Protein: CASSQTAYNSPLHF.

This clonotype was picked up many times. CDR3: CASSLEAQGRNTEAFF. CDR3 sequence (DNA): TGTGCCAGCAGCTTGGAGGCACAGGGGAGGAACACTGAAGCTTTCTTT. This chain links TRBV5-5 with TRBJ1-1; 7 bases are a match to TRBD1. This CDR3 spans 16 amino acids. Per germline, CDR1 SGHKS and CDR2 YYEKEE (reference sequence). V trimming: 0 bases; J trimming: 1 base; junction bases outside the gene matches: 6.

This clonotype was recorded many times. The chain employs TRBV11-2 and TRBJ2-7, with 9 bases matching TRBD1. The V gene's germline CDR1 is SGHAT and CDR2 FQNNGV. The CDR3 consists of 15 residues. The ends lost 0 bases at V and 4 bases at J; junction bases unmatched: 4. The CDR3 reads CASSLEQGAHYEQYF. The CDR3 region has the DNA TGTGCCAGCAGCTTAGAACAGGGGGCGCATTACGAGCAGTACTTC.

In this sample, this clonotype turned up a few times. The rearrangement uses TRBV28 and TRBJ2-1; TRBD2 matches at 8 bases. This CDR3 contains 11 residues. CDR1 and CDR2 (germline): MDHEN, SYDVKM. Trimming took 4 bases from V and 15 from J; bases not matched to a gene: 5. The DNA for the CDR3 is TGTGCCAGCAGTTCAGGACTAGCCCTGTTCTTC. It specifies CASSSGLALFF.

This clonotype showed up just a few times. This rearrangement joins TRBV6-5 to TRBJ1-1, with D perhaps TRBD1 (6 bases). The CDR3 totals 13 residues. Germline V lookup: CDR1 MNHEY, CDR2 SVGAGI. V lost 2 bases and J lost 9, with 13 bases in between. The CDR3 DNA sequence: TGTGCCAGCAGTTACAACCCCACAGGGAAAGCTTTCTTT. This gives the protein CASSYNPTGKAFF.

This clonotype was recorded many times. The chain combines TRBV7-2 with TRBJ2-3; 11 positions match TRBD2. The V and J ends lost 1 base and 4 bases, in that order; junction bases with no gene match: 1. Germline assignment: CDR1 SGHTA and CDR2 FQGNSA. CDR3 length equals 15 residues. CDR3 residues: CASSLGSGRADTQYF. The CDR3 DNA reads TGTGCCAGCAGCTTAGGTAGCGGGAGGGCAGATACGCAGTATTTT.

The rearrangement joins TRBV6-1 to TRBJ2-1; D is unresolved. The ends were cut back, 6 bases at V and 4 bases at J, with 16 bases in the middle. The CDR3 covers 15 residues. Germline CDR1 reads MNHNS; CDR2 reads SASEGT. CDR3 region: CASSPRAPLYNEQFF. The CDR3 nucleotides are TGTGCCAGCAGCCCACGCGCACCGCTATACAATGAGCAGTTCTTC.

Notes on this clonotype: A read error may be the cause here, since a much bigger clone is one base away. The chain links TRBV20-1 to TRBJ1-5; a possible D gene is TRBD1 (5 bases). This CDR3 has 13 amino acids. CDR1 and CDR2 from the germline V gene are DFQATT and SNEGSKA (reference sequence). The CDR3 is CSAMGDSNPPQHF. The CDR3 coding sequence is TGCAGTGCTATGGGGGATAGCAATCCGCCCCAGCATTTT.

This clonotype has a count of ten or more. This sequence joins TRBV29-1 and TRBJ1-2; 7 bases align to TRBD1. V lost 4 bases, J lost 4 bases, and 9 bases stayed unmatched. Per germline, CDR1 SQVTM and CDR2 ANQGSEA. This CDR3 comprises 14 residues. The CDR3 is CSVAYRGSGYGYTF. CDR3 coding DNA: TGCAGCGTTGCATACAGGGGCTCGGGCTATGGCTACACCTTC.

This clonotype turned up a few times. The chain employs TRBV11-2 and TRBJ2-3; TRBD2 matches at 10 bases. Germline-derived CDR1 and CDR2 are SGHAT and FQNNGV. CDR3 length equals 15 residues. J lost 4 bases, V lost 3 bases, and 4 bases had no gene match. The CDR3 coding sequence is TGTGCCAGCAGCTTGACTAGCGGGCCCGCAGATACGCAGTATTTT. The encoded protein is CASSLTSGPADTQYF. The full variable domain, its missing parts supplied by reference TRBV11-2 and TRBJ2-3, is EAGVAQSPRYKIIEKRQSVAFWCNPISGHATLYWYQQILGQGPKLLIQFQNNGVVDDSQLPKDRFSAERLKGVDSTLKIQPAKLEDSAVYLCASSLTSGPADTQYFGPGTRLTVL.

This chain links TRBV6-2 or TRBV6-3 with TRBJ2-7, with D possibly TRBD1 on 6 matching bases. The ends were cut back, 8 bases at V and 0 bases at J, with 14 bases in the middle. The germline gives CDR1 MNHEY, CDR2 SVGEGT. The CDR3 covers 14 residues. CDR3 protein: CASGGPLSSYEQYF. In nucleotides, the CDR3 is TGTGCCAGCGGGGGCCCCCTAAGCTCCTACGAGCAGTACTTC.

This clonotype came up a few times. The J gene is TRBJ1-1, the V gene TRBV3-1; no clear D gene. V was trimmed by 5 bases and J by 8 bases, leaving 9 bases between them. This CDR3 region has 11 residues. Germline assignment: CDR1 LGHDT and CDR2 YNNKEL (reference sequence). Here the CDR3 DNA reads TGTGCCAGCAGCAAAGGAGCCGAAGCTTTCTTT. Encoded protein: CASSKGAEAFF.

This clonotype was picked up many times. In DNA form, the CDR3 reads TGTGCCTGCTCCGGACTAGCGGGAGGGGTCGGGGAGCTGTTTTTT. Translating it yields CACSGLAGGVGELFF. The gene calls are TRBV19 and TRBJ2-2; 15 bases are shared with TRBD2. J was trimmed by 7 bases and V by 11 bases; bases with no gene match: 8. This CDR3 region has 15 residues. Germline-derived CDR1 and CDR2 are LNHDA and SQIVND (reference sequence).

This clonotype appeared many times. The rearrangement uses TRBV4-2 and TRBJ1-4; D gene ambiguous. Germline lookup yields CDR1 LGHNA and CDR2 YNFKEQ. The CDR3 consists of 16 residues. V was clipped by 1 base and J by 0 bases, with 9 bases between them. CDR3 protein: CASSQASRATNEKLFF. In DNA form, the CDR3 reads TGTGCCAGCAGCCAAGCCAGTCGAGCAACTAATGAAAAACTGTTTTTT.

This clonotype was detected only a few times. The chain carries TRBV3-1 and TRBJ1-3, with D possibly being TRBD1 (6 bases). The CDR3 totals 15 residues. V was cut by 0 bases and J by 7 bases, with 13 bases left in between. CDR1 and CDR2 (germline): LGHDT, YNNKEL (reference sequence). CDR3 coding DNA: TGTGCCAGCAGCCAAGAAGGGGAAGGGGGGAACACCATATATTTT. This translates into CASSQEGEGGNTIYF.

CDR3 bases: TGCAGTGCTAGAGATCCTTTGCCTTCTGGAGGTCAGTACTTC. Translating it yields CSARDPLPSGGQYF. The chain is built from TRBV20-1 and TRBJ2-4, with D perhaps TRBD2 (5 bases). The CDR3 is 14 amino acids. The germline V gene has CDR1 DFQATT and CDR2 SNEGSKA (reference sequence). Trimming stripped 0 bases from V and 12 bases from J, with 18 bases between.